The sequence of this TCR beta chain was determined in a study of lymphopenia after photon versus proton radiotherapy. Study-wide findings and caveats: After lymphocyte nadir, photon-treated repertoires showed oligoclonal expansion, especially CD8+ Temra. Post-nadir TCR diversity decline inversely tracked overall survival among those who died. Photon-treated patients lost naive T cells and TCR diversity; proton-treated stayed stable. Authors raise, but do not show, better survival with proton therapy.

As for this clone: Its cognate antigen is unknown.

Using immunoSEQ multiplex PCR, the repertoire was profiled, and TCRdb retains in-frame clones only, with some absent. Of 8,000 or so clones in the sample, about four fifths were seen once. The CDR3 spans 13 residues. Germline values: CDR1 LNHDA, CDR2 SQIVND (reference sequence). V shed 3 bases and J shed 5 bases, with 8 bases lying between them. This receptor was obtained from a man between 25 and 39 years old with gastric cancer. The source was peripheral blood, collected from a patient treated with photon-based radiotherapy. The gene calls are TRBV19 and TRBJ2-1, with D maybe TRBD1 (5 bases). CDR3 DNA sequence: TGTGCCAGTAGTATCAGCAGGGACAATGAGCAGTTCTTC. Its translation: CASSISRDNEQFF.